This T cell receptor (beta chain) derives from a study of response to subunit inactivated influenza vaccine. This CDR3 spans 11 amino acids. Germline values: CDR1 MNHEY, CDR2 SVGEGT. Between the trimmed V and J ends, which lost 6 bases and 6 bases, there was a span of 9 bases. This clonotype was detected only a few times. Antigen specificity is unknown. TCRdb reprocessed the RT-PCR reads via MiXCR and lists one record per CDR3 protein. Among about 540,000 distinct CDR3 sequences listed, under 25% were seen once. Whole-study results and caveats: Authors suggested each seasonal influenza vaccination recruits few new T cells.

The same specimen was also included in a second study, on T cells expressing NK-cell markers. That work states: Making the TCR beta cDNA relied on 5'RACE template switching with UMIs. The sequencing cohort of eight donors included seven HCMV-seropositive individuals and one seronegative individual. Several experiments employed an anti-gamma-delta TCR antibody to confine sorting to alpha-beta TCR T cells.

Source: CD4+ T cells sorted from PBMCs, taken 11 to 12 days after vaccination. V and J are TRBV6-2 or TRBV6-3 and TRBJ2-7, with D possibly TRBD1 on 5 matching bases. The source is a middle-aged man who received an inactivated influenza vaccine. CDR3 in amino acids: CASRLRGEQYF. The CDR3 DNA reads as TGTGCCAGCAGACTAAGGGGCGAGCAGTACTTC.